This T cell receptor (beta chain) is from a study of breast tumors, draining lymph nodes, adjacent tissues. General study results and limits: Tumors had less TCR diversity than lymph nodes, more than nontumor tissue. The data were judged consistent with most tumor T cells coming from lymph node and expanding in tumor.

The CDR3 is made up of 12 amino acids. V lost 10 bases, J lost 0 bases, and 9 bases lay in between. Germline CDR1 and CDR2: SNHLY and FYNNEI. One entry per CDR3 protein, called by TCRdb with MiXCR from the multiplex PCR reads. The sample holds roughly 70,000 distinct CDR3 sequences; over 40% are singletons and the top ten take approximately 8.7%. Concerning this clonotype itself: Its matching antigen is unknown.

Sequencing was done on a sample of breast tumor tissue. This clonotype originated in a female donor with breast cancer. Some clones in this sample may be carry-over from other donors' samples. V and J are TRBV2 and TRBJ2-5; D is ambiguous. The CDR3 DNA reads TGTGCCATCTCCCGTGACCAAGAGACCCAGTACTTC. Protein product: CAISRDQETQYF.